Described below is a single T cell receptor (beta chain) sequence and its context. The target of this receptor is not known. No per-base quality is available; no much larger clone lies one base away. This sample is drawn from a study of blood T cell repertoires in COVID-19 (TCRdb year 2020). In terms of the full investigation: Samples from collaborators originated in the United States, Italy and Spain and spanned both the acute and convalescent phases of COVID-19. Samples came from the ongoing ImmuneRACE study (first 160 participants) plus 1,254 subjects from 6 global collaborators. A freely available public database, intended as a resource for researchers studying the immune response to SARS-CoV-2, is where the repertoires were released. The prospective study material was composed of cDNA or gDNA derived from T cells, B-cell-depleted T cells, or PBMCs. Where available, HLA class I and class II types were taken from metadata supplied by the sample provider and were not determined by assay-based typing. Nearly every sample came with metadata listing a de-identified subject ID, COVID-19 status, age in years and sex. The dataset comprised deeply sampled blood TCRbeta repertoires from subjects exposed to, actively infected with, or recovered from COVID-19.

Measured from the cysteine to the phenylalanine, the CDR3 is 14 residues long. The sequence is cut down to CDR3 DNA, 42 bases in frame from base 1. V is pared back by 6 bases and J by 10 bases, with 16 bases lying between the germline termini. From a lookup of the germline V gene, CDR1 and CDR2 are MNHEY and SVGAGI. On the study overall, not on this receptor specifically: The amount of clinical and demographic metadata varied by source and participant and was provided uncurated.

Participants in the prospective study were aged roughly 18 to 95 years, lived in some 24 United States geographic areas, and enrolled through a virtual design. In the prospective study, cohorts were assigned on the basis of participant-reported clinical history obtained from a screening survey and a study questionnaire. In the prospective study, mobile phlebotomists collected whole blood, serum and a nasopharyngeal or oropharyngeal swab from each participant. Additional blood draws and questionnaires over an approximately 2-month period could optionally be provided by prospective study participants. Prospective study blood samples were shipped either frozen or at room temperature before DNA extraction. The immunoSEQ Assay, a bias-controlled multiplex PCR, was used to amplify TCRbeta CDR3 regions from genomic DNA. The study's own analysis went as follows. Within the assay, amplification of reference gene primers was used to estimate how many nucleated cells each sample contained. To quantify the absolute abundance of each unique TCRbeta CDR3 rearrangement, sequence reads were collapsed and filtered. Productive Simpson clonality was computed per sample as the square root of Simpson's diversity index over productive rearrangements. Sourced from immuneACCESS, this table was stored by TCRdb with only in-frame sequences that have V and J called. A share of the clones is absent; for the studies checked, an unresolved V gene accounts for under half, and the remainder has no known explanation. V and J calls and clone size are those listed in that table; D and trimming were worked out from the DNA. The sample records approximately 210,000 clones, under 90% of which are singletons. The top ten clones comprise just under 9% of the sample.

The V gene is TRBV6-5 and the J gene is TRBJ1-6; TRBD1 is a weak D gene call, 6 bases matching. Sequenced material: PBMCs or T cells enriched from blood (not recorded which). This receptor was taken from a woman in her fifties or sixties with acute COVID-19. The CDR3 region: CASSLRGSGSPLHF. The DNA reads TGTGCCAGCAGCCTCAGGGGTTCGGGCTCACCCCTCCACTTT.